This T cell receptor beta chain was retrieved from a study of blood T cells in healthy people across ages (dated by TCRdb to between 2014 and 2017). For context, the study as a whole: In model experiments, template switching captured about one uniquely barcoded TCR beta cDNA molecule for every two T cells. Age-related changes in TCR beta repertoire diversity were measured in the study by deep sequencing normalized with unique cDNA molecular identifiers. Donors were grouped into four age groups: young (average roughly 15 years), middle-aged (roughly 38), aged (roughly 67) and long-lived (82). To avoid experimental bias, donors of different ages were spread randomly across the sequencing lanes. Two additional independent replicas of 1 million unique cDNA reads from the same blood draw were analyzed for two donors (one aged 18 to 29 and one aged 80 or older). Paper-wide results and their limitations: As age increased, observed TCR beta diversity per million T cells dropped in a roughly linear way, and a significant reduction was already evident by age 40. Because donor CMV infection status was unknown, age-related changes in expanded clonotypes were potentially confounded. A strong correlation was found between observed TCR beta diversity and the percentage of naive T cells measured by flow cytometry. Because profiling used bulk unsorted PBMCs, naive and antigen-experienced compartments could not be compared conclusively. Estimates of total diversity based on one million sequenced T cells were regarded as lower bounds and as underestimates. The long-lived group showed more naive CD4+ T cells, fewer expanded clones and increased TCR diversity than the aged group, suggesting age selection.

This clonotype was counted only a few times. Its cognate antigen has yet to be identified. Base qualities are not at hand, and no much larger clone is one base apart. The germline V gene provides CDR1 SQVTM and CDR2 ANQGSEA. Between the V and J ends, shortened by 3 bases and 2 bases respectively, the junction contains 9 bases. The CDR3 sequence holds 13 residues, the cysteine and phenylalanine included. Only CDR3 DNA is held: 39 bases, read in frame from base 1. The 39 donors, aged about 6 to 100 years, were systemically healthy Caucasian individuals from Russia. Ten milliliters of peripheral blood were drawn from each donor into EDTA-treated Vacutainer tubes. PBMCs were isolated by Ficoll-Paque density-gradient centrifugation, with at least 6 million obtained per sample. Trizol reagent was used to extract total RNA from PBMCs, with at least 5.5 micrograms per sample. For every donor, an aliquot of PBMCs went through flow cytometry to measure the percentages of naive CD45RAhigh/CD27high T cells.

Library construction relied on 5' RACE. The instrument given in TCRdb is Illumina HiSeq 2500. A second PCR of roughly 7 to 12 cycles was performed with a sample-barcoded 5' primer and a J-beta primer mix. A unique molecular identifier was introduced onto each TCR beta cDNA molecule by a template-switch 5' adaptor carrying 12 random nucleotides. Each sample yielded at least 3 million CDR3-containing paired-end reads. First-strand cDNA synthesis was performed from all RNA using the Mint cDNA synthesis kit, with priming by a TRBC-specific oligonucleotide. All cDNA was treated with uracil-DNA glycosylase and then went through a first 18-cycle PCR with the universal primers M1SS and BC2_uni_R. The authors' analysis ran thus. Each sample was normalized by randomly selecting 1 million high-quality reads, each carrying a distinct molecular identifier. Instead of being binned into consensus sequences, reads with shared molecular identifiers were discarded. MiTCR, run with a Q25 quality threshold and the strictest error-elimination algorithm, handled CDR3 identification, clonotype clustering and error correction. Lower-bound total TCR beta diversity was estimated with a nonparametric unseen species model using Euler transformation. The raw public reads went through TCRdb reprocessing: fastp at Q25, MiXCR clone calling, in-frame beta chains kept. Identical CDR3 protein sequences are pooled into one entry, listed with their most common genes and DNA. The V and J calls here are based on TCRdb, not the publication. The sample records 1.5 million to 1.8 million distinct CDR3 sequences, approximately 39% of which are singletons. The top ten constitute about 3.8% of the sample.

Specimen: blood. The V gene is TRBV29-1 and the J gene is TRBJ2-3, with the D gene not clear enough to name. The receptor's source is a woman younger than 30 in good health. The CDR3 sequence is CSVDPSLTDTQYF. The DNA sequence reads TGCAGCGTTGACCCTTCCCTCACAGATACGCAGTATTTT.